The 20 T cell receptor beta chains below come from one sample, sequenced in a study of response to subunit inactivated influenza vaccine. Each CDR3 protein gets one entry after TCRdb re-called the RT-PCR reads with MiXCR. Seen here are fewer than 600,000 distinct CDR3 sequences, approximately 7.2% observed once, and the top ten hold about 12%. This material consisted of PBMCs from blood, taken around 2 years after vaccination. The receptors originated from a man aged 50-75 years who received an inactivated influenza vaccine.

This clonotype appeared many times. The chain joins TRBV14 to TRBJ2-7, with TRBD2 matching 8 bases. The germline gives CDR1 SGHDN, CDR2 FVKESK. The CDR3 has 15 residues. Trimming removed 1 base from V and 3 bases from J; junction bases left unmatched: 5. DNA for the CDR3: TGTGCCAGCAGCCAAGGTGTAGCGGGGTACTACGAGCAGTACTTC. It specifies CASSQGVAGYYEQYF.

To note about this clonotype: A much larger clone differs from this one at a single base, so this may be a read error. The rearrangement joins TRBV20-1 to TRBJ2-5; D uncertain. Per the germline V gene, CDR1 is DFQATT and CDR2 is SNEGSKA (reference sequence). Deletions cut 0 bases from V and 5 bases from J, with 16 bases between. CDR3 size: 15 residues. This CDR3 is CSARDLRSVGETQYF. In DNA form, the CDR3 reads TGCAGTGCTAGAGATCTTAGGTCAGTAGGGGAGACCCAGTACTTC.

This clonotype was observed a few times. The chain links TRBV19 to TRBJ2-1; 9 bases agree with TRBD2. J lost 6 bases, V lost 6 bases, and 6 bases had no gene match. Germline loops: CDR1 LNHDA, CDR2 SQIVND (reference sequence). This CDR3 is 14 amino acids long. As DNA, the CDR3 is TGTGCCAGTAGCCGCCTGACTAGCGGCAATGAGCAGTTCTTC. Encoded protein: CASSRLTSGNEQFF.

The chain recombines TRBV7-9 with TRBJ2-1, with TRBD1 matching 7 bases. The germline V gene has CDR1 SEHNR and CDR2 FQNEAQ (reference sequence). The CDR3 is made up of 16 amino acids. Losses at the gene ends were 5 bases for V and 4 bases for J; bases not matched to a gene: 11. The CDR3 spells CASSPGTEPSYNEQFF. The CDR3 nucleotides read TGTGCCAGCAGCCCCGGGACAGAACCCTCATACAATGAGCAGTTCTTC.

This clonotype was seen a few times. This chain uses TRBV7-2 with TRBJ2-4, with 10 bases that match TRBD1. The V and J ends lost 2 bases and 8 bases, in that order; junction bases with no gene match: 3. Germline values: CDR1 SGHTA, CDR2 FQGNSA. The CDR3 spans 14 residues. The CDR3: CASSLRTGGDIQYF. The DNA of the CDR3 is TGTGCCAGCAGCTTAAGGACAGGGGGTGACATTCAGTACTTC.

This clonotype occurred many times. The rearrangement links TRBV10-3 to TRBJ2-7; 7 nucleotides align to TRBD1. Germline V lookup: CDR1 ENHRY, CDR2 SYGVKD. The CDR3 is 11 residues long. V was clipped by 8 bases and J by 11 bases; unmatched bases: 9. As DNA, the CDR3 is TGTGCCATCTCGGACCGGGACAGCGAGTACTTC. As protein: CAISDRDSEYF.

This clonotype came up a few times. The chain employs TRBV5-1 and TRBJ2-6; 8 bases are shared with TRBD1. There are 19 residues in the CDR3. In germline, CDR1 is SGHRS, CDR2 YFSETQ. V dropped 0 bases and J dropped 1; count of bases not matched to a gene: 9. CDR3 DNA: TGCGCCAGCAGCTTGGCCAGGGGACAGGTGACTTCTGGGGCCAACGTCCTGACTTTC. Residues: CASSLARGQVTSGANVLTF.

V and J are TRBV28 and TRBJ1-3; 9 bases fit TRBD1. The V segment lost 4 bases and the J segment 4 bases; nucleotides outside the gene matches: 17. This CDR3 contains 19 residues. Germline V lookup: CDR1 MDHEN, CDR2 SYDVKM. The CDR3 loop is CASSSSTGGSKRRGNTIYF. DNA for the CDR3: TGTGCCAGCAGTTCCTCGACAGGGGGGTCAAAAAGGCGGGGAAACACCATATATTTT.

The V call is TRBV6-2 or TRBV6-3, the J call TRBJ1-1, with TRBD1 matching over 10 bases. The CDR3 totals 16 residues. With 0 bases clipped from V and 5 bases from J, the junction kept 6 bases outside the gene matches. CDR1 and CDR2 (germline): MNHEY, SVGEGT. CDR3 coding DNA: TGTGCCAGCAGTTACTCGTGGACAGGGGGAAGAACTGAAGCTTTCTTT. Its translation: CASSYSWTGGRTEAFF.

This clonotype has only a few counts. The V gene is TRBV5-1, the J gene TRBJ1-2; 8 bases map to TRBD1. CDR3 length: 18 amino acids. The V gene's germline CDR1 is SGHRS and CDR2 YFSETQ. V shed 2 bases and J 0 bases; nucleotides not matched to a gene: 12. The CDR3 region is CASSFRPLGQGTNYGYTF. Written as DNA, the CDR3 is TGCGCCAGCAGCTTTCGACCCCTCGGACAGGGCACTAACTATGGCTACACCTTC.

The V and J genes are TRBV24-1 and TRBJ2-5, with 11 positions matching TRBD2. V lost 1 base to trimming and J lost 5 bases; unmatched junction nucleotides: 2. In germline, CDR1 is KGHDR, CDR2 SFDVKD. The CDR3 covers 15 residues. The CDR3, as DNA: TGTGCCACCAGTGATTTACTAGCGGGAGTGGAGACCCAGTACTTC. It encodes CATSDLLAGVETQYF.

The chain's CDR3 is CSARLAGVQTQYF. CDR3 bases: TGCAGTGCTAGGCTAGCGGGAGTACAGACCCAGTACTTC. The V call is TRBV20-1, the J call TRBJ2-5, with 10 positions matching TRBD2. V shed 3 bases and J 6 bases; nucleotides not matched to a gene: 4. Germline loops: CDR1 DFQATT, CDR2 SNEGSKA (reference sequence). This CDR3 is built from 13 residues.

This clonotype was detected a few times. The CDR3 DNA follows: TGTGCCAGCAGTCCCACCCGGGCAGGGGGGCAGCCCCAGCATTTT. Translation gives CASSPTRAGGQPQHF. V is TRBV28 and J is TRBJ1-5; 7 bases map to TRBD1. J gave up 7 bases and V 5 bases, and 11 bases lay outside the gene matches. Germline V gives CDR1 MDHEN, CDR2 SYDVKM. The CDR3 totals 15 residues.

The chain carries TRBV2 and TRBJ1-3; no firm D call. The CDR3 consists of 15 residues. The V gene lost 3 bases and the J gene lost 3 bases, with 12 bases spanning the gap. CDR1 is SNHLY, CDR2 FYNNEI, per germline. This chain's CDR3 is CASSEREYNGNTIYF. The CDR3 nucleotides are TGTGCCAGCAGTGAGAGGGAATATAATGGAAACACCATATATTTT.

This clonotype was seen at least ten times. The rearrangement links TRBV18 to TRBJ1-1; the D gene is possibly TRBD1 (6 bases). V lost 3 bases, J lost 1 base, and 24 bases lay in between. This CDR3 is 19 amino acids long. Germline CDR1 and CDR2: KGHSH and LQKENI. The CDR3 DNA sequence: TGTGCCAGCTCACCCCTTCCAGGGGAGGGAATACTAAAGAACACTGAAGCTTTCTTT. Amino acids: CASSPLPGEGILKNTEAFF.

This chain links TRBV20-1 with TRBJ2-5, with D unresolved. CDR1 is DFQATT, CDR2 SNEGSKA, per germline (reference sequence). The V gene lost 1 base and the J gene lost 4 bases, with 7 bases spanning the gap. This CDR3 is 12 amino acids long. DNA for the CDR3: TGCAGTGCTAGAGCATTATCAGAGACCCAGTACTTC. Protein: CSARALSETQYF.

This clonotype was recorded at least ten times. The chain is built from TRBV24-1 and TRBJ2-2; 14 bases map to TRBD2. CDR1 and CDR2 (germline): KGHDR, SFDVKD. This CDR3 contains 19 residues. V was pared by 2 bases and J by 4 bases, with 8 bases of the junction left unmatched. The CDR3 here is CATSDSGTSGSIGTGELFF. The CDR3 DNA reads as TGTGCCACCAGTGATTCAGGGACTAGCGGGAGTATAGGCACCGGGGAGCTGTTTTTT.

This clonotype was found a few times. The chain couples TRBV3-1 to TRBJ2-7; TRBD1 is a possible D gene (6 bases). The V gene lost 2 bases and the J gene lost 3 bases, with 8 bases spanning the gap. This CDR3 comprises 13 residues. CDR1 is LGHDT, CDR2 YNNKEL, per germline (reference sequence). The CDR3 sequence is CASSQTGIYEQYF. CDR3 nucleotide sequence: TGTGCCAGCAGCCAAACAGGGATCTACGAGCAGTACTTC.

Ten or more counts support this clonotype. This chain links TRBV5-1 with TRBJ1-4; D is perhaps TRBD1 (5 bases). The CDR3 sequence is 13 residues long. V was clipped by 6 bases and J by 7 bases, with 13 bases between them. Germline V gene sequence: CDR1 SGHRS, CDR2 YFSETQ. The CDR3 is CASKNGAAEKLFF. The CDR3 DNA is TGCGCCAGCAAAAACGGGGCGGCTGAAAAACTGTTTTTT.

V and J are TRBV18 and TRBJ2-7; 7 bases are shared with TRBD2. Germline CDR1 KGHSH, CDR2 LQKENI. V gave up 2 bases and J gave up 5 bases; unmatched junction bases: 6. This CDR3 spans 14 amino acids. The CDR3 reads CASSPRSAGDEQYF. For the CDR3, the DNA is TGTGCCAGCTCACCAAGGTCGGCGGGAGACGAGCAGTACTTC.